Shown below are 8 T cell receptor beta chains from a single sample sequenced in a study of blood T cells in healthy people across ages. Through a sample-barcoded 5' primer and a J-beta primer mix, a second PCR was run for roughly 7 to 11 cycles. One entry per CDR3 protein results from TCRdb running MiXCR on the 5' RACE reads. The sample has about 1.8 million distinct CDR3 sequences, about 49% seen once. The material sequenced was blood. The receptors originated from a middle-aged woman in good health.

The CDR3 loop is CASSYSPGLDYGYTF. As DNA, the CDR3 is TGTGCCAGCAGTTACTCGCCAGGGCTAGACTATGGCTACACCTTC. The chain is built from TRBV6-5 and TRBJ1-2; tentative D call: TRBD1 (5 bases). V gave up 0 bases and J gave up 3 bases, with 11 bases separating them. Germline V gene data show CDR1 as MNHEY and CDR2 as SVGAGI. CDR3 length equals 15 residues.

The gene calls are TRBV27 and TRBJ2-3, with D possibly matching TRBD2 (6 bases). Germline V lookup: CDR1 MNHEY, CDR2 SMNVEV (reference sequence). V was cut by 5 bases and J by 3 bases, with 21 bases left in between. The CDR3 sequence is 17 residues long. The CDR3 here is CASSDAGPRFGTDTQYF. CDR3 coding DNA: TGTGCCAGCAGTGATGCGGGACCGCGTTTTGGGACAGATACGCAGTATTTT.

The J gene is TRBJ1-2, the V gene TRBV6-6, with D maybe TRBD1 (5 bases). The germline V gene encodes CDR1 MNHNY and CDR2 SVGAGI (reference sequence). This CDR3 contains 15 residues. Trimming shortened V by 5 bases and J by 10 bases, and 23 bases separated the two germline ends. CDR3 in DNA: TGTGCCAGCAGTGATACCGGGACGCTCGAAAGGGACTACACCTTC. This encodes CASSDTGTLERDYTF.

The V and J genes are TRBV7-9 and TRBJ1-6, with D unclear. Trimming took 5 bases from V and 10 from J, leaving 12 bases between them. This CDR3 spans 13 amino acids. Germline CDR1 is SEHNR and CDR2 is FQNEAQ (reference sequence). The CDR3 nucleotides are TGTGCCAGCAGCGCCCACGACTTGTCACCCCTCCACTTT. Translated: CASSAHDLSPLHF.

The chain links TRBV11-2 to TRBJ2-3, with 8 bases that match TRBD1. Per germline, CDR1 SGHAT and CDR2 FQNNGV. This CDR3 contains 18 residues. After removal of 3 bases from V and 3 bases from J, the junction contained 14 bases not matched to a gene. The CDR3 loop reads CASSFVPRDRSKTDTQYF. Written as DNA, the CDR3 is TGTGCCAGCAGCTTCGTGCCCCGGGACAGGTCCAAGACAGATACGCAGTATTTT.

This clonotype was found a few times. The CDR3, as DNA: TGCAGTGCTAGACTCAGACTCACTCAAGAGACCCAGTACTTC. It is translated as CSARLRLTQETQYF. The chain is built from TRBV20-1 and TRBJ2-5; unclear D gene. Germline CDR1 and CDR2: DFQATT and SNEGSKA (reference sequence). This CDR3 region has 14 residues. Trimming stripped 2 bases from V and 2 bases from J, with 12 bases between.

The CDR3 reads CSAPGGRTSTDTQYF. In DNA, the CDR3 is TGCAGTGCCCCCGGGGGGCGGACTAGCACAGATACGCAGTATTTT. The chain employs TRBV20-1 and TRBJ2-3, with a tentative D call TRBD2 (7 bases). The CDR3 length is 15 residues. V was cut by 6 bases and J by 0 bases, with 16 bases left in between. The germline gives CDR1 DFQATT, CDR2 SNEGSKA (reference sequence).

The gene calls are TRBV6-1 and TRBJ2-2; a weak D match, TRBD2 (7 bases). CDR1 is MNHNS, CDR2 SASEGT, per germline. Trimming shortened V by 7 bases and J by 6 bases, and 30 bases separated the two germline ends. The CDR3 spans 19 residues. For the CDR3, the DNA is TGTGCCAGCACCTACAGGGCCGTTAGTCGGGGGGCGCTTCCCGGGGAGCTGTTTTTT. It is translated as CASTYRAVSRGALPGELFF.